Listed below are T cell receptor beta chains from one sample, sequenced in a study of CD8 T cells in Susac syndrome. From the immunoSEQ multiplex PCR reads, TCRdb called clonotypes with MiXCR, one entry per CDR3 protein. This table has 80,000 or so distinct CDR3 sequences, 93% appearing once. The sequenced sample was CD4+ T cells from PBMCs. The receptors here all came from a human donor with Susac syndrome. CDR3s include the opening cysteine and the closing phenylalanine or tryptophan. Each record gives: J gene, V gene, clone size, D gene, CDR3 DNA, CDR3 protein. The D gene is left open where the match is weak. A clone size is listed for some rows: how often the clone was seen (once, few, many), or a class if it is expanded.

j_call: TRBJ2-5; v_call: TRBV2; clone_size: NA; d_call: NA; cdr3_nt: TGTGCCAGCAGCCCGGGGCGTAGCGGGACCCAGTACTTC; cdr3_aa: CASSPGRSGTQYF
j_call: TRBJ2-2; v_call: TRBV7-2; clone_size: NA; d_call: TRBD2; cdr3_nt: TGCGCCAGCAGCTTAGCGCGGACTAGCGGGAGATCGGGGACCGGGGAGCTGTTTTTT; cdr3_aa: CASSLARTSGRSGTGELFF
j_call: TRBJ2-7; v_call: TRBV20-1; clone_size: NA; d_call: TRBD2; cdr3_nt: TGCAGTGCTAGTGGGCCTAGCGGGAGGAAGAACGAGCAGTACTTC; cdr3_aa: CSASGPSGRKNEQYF
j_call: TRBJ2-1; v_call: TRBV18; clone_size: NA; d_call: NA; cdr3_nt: TGTGCCAGCTCACCGACTCGTGCCACCTACAATGAGCAGTTCTTC; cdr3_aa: CASSPTRATYNEQFF
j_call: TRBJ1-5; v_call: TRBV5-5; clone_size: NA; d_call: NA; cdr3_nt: TGTGCCAGCAGCTTGAGGGTTACCGCGAATCAGCCCCAGCATTTT; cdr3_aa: CASSLRVTANQPQHF
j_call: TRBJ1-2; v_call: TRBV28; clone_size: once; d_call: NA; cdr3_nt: TGTGCCAGCAGGGAACGTAACTATGGCTACACCTTC; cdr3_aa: CASRERNYGYTF
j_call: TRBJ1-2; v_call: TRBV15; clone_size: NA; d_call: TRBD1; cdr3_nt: TGTGCCACCAGCAGAGGGGACAGTCCCAACGGCTACACCTTC; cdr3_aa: CATSRGDSPNGYTF
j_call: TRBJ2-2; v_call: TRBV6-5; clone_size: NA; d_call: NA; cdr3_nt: TGTGCCAGCAGTGGCCGAAGACCCCGACCCGGGGAGCTGTTTTTT; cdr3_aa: CASSGRRPRPGELFF
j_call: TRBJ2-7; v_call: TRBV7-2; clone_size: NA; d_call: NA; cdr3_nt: TGTGCCAGCAGCTTATCCGGGGACCCACTCCAGGGGGAGCAGTACTTC; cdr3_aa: CASSLSGDPLQGEQYF
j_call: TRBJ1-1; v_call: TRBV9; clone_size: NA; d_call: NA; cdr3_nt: TGTGCCAGCAGCGTAGTAGCGAGCACTGAAGCTTTCTTT; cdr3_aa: CASSVVASTEAFF
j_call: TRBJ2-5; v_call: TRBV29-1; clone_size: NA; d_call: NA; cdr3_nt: TGCAGCGTCGCCCCCAAAGAGACCCAGTACTTC; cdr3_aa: CSVAPKETQYF
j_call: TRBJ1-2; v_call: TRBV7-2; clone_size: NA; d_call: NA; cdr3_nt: TGTGCCAGCCGGGCGGGGGAGGAGGATGGCTACACCTTC; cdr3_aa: CASRAGEEDGYTF
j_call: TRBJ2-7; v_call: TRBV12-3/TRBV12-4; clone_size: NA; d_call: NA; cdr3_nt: TGTGCCAGCAGCTTACTGGGAGTCCTCTACGAGCAGTACTTC; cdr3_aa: CASSLLGVLYEQYF
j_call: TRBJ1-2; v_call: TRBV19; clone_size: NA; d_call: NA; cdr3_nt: TGTGCCAGTACATCATCTTTACTCTTTAACTATGGCTACACCTTC; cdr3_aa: CASTSSLLFNYGYTF
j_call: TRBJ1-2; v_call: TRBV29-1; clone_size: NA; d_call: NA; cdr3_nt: TGCAGCGTTGACGAGGGTGGCTATGGCTACACCTTC; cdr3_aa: CSVDEGGYGYTF
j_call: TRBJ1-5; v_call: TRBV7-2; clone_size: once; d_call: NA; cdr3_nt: TGTGCCAGCAGCTTATGGCCCAGGGGTAAGGTTCAGCCCCAGCATTTT; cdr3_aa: CASSLWPRGKVQPQHF
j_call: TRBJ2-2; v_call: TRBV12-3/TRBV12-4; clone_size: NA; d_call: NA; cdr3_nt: TGTGCCAGCAGTTTGAGGCAGATCAAGCACACCGGGGAGCTGTTTTTT; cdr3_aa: CASSLRQIKHTGELFF